This TCR beta chain was recorded in a study of spatial heterogeneity in lung cancer. The CDR3 runs 13 residues. Time point of the sample: blood at routine non-recurrence follow-up after resection. TCRdb used MiXCR to reprocess the 5' RACE reads, holding one entry per CDR3 protein. The sample consists of roughly 17,000 distinct CDR3 sequences, 10% of them appearing once. The receptor was isolated from a female donor with early-stage non-small cell lung cancer. This rearrangement joins TRBV21-1 to TRBJ2-5. TRBV21-1 is a pseudogene. The specimen comprised PBMCs, sampled at follow-up. The CDR3 DNA sequence: TGTGCCAGCAGCGAAGGCCCCCGAGAGACCCAGTACTTC. Translated: CASSEGPRETQYF.